This T cell receptor beta chain was identified in a study of blood T cell repertoires in COVID-19. Study details: T cells, B-cell-depleted T cells, or PBMCs provided the cDNA or gDNA that served as material.

Across about two dozen US areas, participants ranged in age from roughly 18 to 95 years. Allocation to cohorts depended on clinical history reported by the participants. Germline V lookup: CDR1 SGHRS, CDR2 YFSETQ. The V segment lost 3 bases and the J segment 0 bases; nucleotides outside the gene matches: 5. This CDR3 has 16 amino acids. Per the authors' pipeline: Amplifying reference gene primers gave estimates of nucleated cell counts. Here immunoSEQ multiplex PCR was the method, and the copy in TCRdb shows in-frame clones only, minus some. V, J and clone size are those of that table, while D and trimming were read from the DNA. The data contain 62,000 or so clones, 70% to 90% of them singletons.

The sequence was obtained from a middle-aged woman with acute COVID-19. The chain joins TRBV5-1 to TRBJ2-1, with 8 bases matching TRBD2. The sample consisted of PBMCs or T cells enriched from blood (not recorded which). The CDR3 sequence: CASSWAGGSSYNEQFF. The DNA for the CDR3 is TGCGCCAGCAGCTGGGCGGGAGGAAGCTCCTACAATGAGCAGTTCTTC.